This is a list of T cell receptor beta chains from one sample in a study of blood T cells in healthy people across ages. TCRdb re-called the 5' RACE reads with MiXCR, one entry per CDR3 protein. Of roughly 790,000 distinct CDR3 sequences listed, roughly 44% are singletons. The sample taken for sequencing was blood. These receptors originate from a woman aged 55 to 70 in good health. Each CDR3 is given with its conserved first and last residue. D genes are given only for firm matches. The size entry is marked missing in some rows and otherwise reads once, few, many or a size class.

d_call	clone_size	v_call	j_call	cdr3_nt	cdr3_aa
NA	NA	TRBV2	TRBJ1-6	TGTGCCAGCAGTGAGCTTCCCGCCGCCTCACCCCTCCACTTT	CASSELPAASPLHF
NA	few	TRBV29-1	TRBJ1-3	TGCAGCGGGGGAACGGGGGAGTCTGGAAACACCATATATTTT	CSGGTGESGNTIYF
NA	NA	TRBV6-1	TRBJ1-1	TGTGCCAGCGGCCAAAGGACTCTCACCGAAGCTTTCTTT	CASGQRTLTEAFF
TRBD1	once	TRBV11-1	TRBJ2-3	TGTGCCAGCAGCAACCGGGACAGGGAGCAGTATTTT	CASSNRDREQYF
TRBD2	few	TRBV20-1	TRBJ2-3	TGCAGTGCCCACCAGACTAGCGGGAGGGCGGATACGCAGTATTTT	CSAHQTSGRADTQYF
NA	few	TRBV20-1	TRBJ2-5	TGCAGTGCTAGAGACCGGGGTTTACGGGAGACCCAGTACTTC	CSARDRGLRETQYF
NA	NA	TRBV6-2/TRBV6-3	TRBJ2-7	TGTGCCAGCAGTTACTCTGGGGGCGGACTTGGGGACGAGCAGTACTTT	CASSYSGGGLGDEQYF
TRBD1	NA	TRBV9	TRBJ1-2	TGTGCCAGCAGCGTCCCCTTAGGACAGGTTGATGGCTACACCTTC	CASSVPLGQVDGYTF
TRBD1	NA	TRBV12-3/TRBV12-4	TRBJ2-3	TGTGCCAGCAGTCCGCGACAGGGCAGCATGGGCGCAGATACGCAGTATTTT	CASSPRQGSMGADTQYF
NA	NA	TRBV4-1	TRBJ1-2	TGCGCCAGCAGCCAAGGTCGTGTAGATTACACCTTC	CASSQGRVDYTF
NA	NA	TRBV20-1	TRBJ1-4	TGCAGTGCTAGGGGGCTGGCTAATGAAAAACTGTTTTTT	CSARGLANEKLFF
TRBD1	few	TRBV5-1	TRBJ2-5	TGCGCCAGCAGCGTCCAGGGGGCAGAAGAGACCCAGTACTTC	CASSVQGAEETQYF
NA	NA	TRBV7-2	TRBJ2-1	TGTGCCAGCAGCCGGAGGGCTGGGGTTGAGTTCTTC	CASSRRAGVEFF
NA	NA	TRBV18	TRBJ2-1	TGTGCCAGCTCACCGGATCGGGTTGATCCAAATGAGCAGTTCTTC	CASSPDRVDPNEQFF
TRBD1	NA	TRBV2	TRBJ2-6	TGTGCCAGCAGGCAGACAGGGCTGCCCTCTGGGGCCAACGTCCTGACTTTC	CASRQTGLPSGANVLTF
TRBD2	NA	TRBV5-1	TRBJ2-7	TGCGCCAGCAGCCTTGAGCGGGGGGGGCCGGGGGAGCAGTACTTC	CASSLERGGPGEQYF
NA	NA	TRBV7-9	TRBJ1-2	TGTGCCAGCAGCTCGGGCAGCGATTATGGCTACACCTTC	CASSSGSDYGYTF
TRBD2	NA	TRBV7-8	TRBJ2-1	TGTGCCAGCAGCTTAGTACGCCTTACCGGGACTAGCGGGAGGGCCGACAATGAGCAGTTCTTC	CASSLVRLTGTSGRADNEQFF
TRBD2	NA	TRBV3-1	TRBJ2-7	TGTGCCAGCAGCCAAGTAGTAGCGGGGAGGAACGAGCAGTACTTC	CASSQVVAGRNEQYF
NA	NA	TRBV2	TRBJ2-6	TGTGCCAGCAGTGGGCCTGGGGCCAACGTCCTGACTTTC	CASSGPGANVLTF
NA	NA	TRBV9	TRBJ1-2	TGTGCCAGCAGCCCTTCGGGGGGACGATCAGGCGATGGCTACACCTTC	CASSPSGGRSGDGYTF
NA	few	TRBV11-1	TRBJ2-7	TGTGCCAGCAGCTTAGCGGCCTTCAATTCCCACGAGCAGTACTTC	CASSLAAFNSHEQYF
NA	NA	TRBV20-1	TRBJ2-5	TGCAGTGCTAGGTCTTCCCGGGCCTCCAAGGGGGAGACCCAGTACTTC	CSARSSRASKGETQYF
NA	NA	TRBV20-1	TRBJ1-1	TGCAGTGCTAGAGCTACGTGGAACACTGAAGCTTTCTTT	CSARATWNTEAFF
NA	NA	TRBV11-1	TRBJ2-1	TGTGCCAGCAGCTTAGGATACGGAGGGGCAGCTTACAATGAGCGGTTCTTC	CASSLGYGGAAYNERFF
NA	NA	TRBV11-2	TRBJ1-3	TGTGCCAGCAGCTGGGGGGAAGGAAACACCATATATTTT	CASSWGEGNTIYF
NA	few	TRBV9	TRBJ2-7	TGTGCCAGCAGCGTAGATGGGCGGAGTCTGGGCTACGAGCAGTACTTC	CASSVDGRSLGYEQYF
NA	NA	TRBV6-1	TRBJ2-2	TGTGCCAGCGGTACTCCGAACACCGGGGAGCTGTTTTTT	CASGTPNTGELFF
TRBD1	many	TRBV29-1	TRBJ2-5	TGCAGCGGCAAAACAGGGGGAGAGACCCAGTACTTC	CSGKTGGETQYF
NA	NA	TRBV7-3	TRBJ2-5	TGTGCCAGCAGCCTCATGGGGGGGGGCCCAGAGACCCAGTACTTC	CASSLMGGGPETQYF
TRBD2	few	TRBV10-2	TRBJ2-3	TGCGCCAGCAGCCCCCACAGCGGGGGCCATACAGATACGCAGTATTTT	CASSPHSGGHTDTQYF
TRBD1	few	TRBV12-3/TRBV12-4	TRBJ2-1	TGTGCCAGCAGTTTCGGCAGGACAGGGACCTACAATGAGCAGTTCTTC	CASSFGRTGTYNEQFF
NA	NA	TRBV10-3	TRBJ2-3	TGTGCCATCAGTGAGGAAGGTCATACAGATACGCAGTATTTT	CAISEEGHTDTQYF
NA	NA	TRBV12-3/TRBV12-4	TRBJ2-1	TGTGCCAGCAGCTTCAGCGGGAAGGGGGATGAGCAGTATTTC	CASSFSGKGDEQYF
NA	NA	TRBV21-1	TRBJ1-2	TGTGCCAGCAGCAAAGGACAACAGGGGTCTCCGTACTATGGCTACACCTTC	CASSKGQQGSPYYGYTF
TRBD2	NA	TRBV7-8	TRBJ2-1	TGTGCCAGCAGCTTTTACGAGCGGGAGTCCTACAATGAGCAGTTCTTC	CASSFYERESYNEQFF
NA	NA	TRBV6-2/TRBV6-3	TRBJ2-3	TGTGCCAGCAATTCACCCAACACAGATACGCAGTATTTT	CASNSPNTDTQYF
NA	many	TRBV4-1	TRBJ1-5	TGCGCCAGCAGCCAAGAGGTGGGCTCCAATCAGCCCCAGCATTTT	CASSQEVGSNQPQHF
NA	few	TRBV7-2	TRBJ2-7	TGTGCCAGCATCGACGGGGGGACACCCTACAATGAGCAGTACTTC	CASIDGGTPYNEQYF
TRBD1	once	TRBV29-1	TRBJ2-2	TGCAGCGTTTCTCAGGGGGTTGTCACCGGGGAGCTGTTTTTT	CSVSQGVVTGELFF
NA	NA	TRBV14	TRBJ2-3	TGTGCCAGCAGCCGCGGCGGATACACAGATACGCAGTATTTT	CASSRGGYTDTQYF
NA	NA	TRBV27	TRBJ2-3	TGTGCCAGCAGTTTGGTACTAGCCCAAGATACGCAGTATTTT	CASSLVLAQDTQYF